These T cell receptor beta chains were read from a single sample in a study of T cells in Graves' hyperthyroidism and ophthalmopathy. One entry per CDR3 protein results from TCRdb running MiXCR on the multiplex PCR reads. The sample has about 210,000 distinct CDR3 sequences, more than 15% seen once; the top ten hold 50%. Sequenced sample: blood. All receptors come from a man aged 50-60 years with Graves' hyperthyroidism. CDR3s include the opening cysteine and the closing phenylalanine or tryptophan. The order of the fields is J gene, D gene, CDR3 length, V gene, clone size, CDR3 protein, CDR3 DNA. The D gene is left open where the match is weak. Some rows mark clone size as missing; the rest say once, few, many or name a class of expanded clone.

TRBJ2-7,TRBD2,12,TRBV6-1,-,CASSGRTYQQYF,TGTGCCAGCAGCGGGAGGACCTACCAGCAGTACTTC
TRBJ2-7,TRBD2,15,TRBV7-9,many,CASSYERESGYEQYF,TGTGCCAGCAGCTACGAGCGGGAGAGCGGCTACGAGCAGTACTTC
TRBJ2-2,-,19,TRBV7-9,few,CASSPLRGSVPQNTGELFF,TGTGCCAGCAGCCCGCTTAGAGGCAGCGTCCCCCAGAACACCGGGGAGCTGTTTTTT
TRBJ1-3,-,15,TRBV7-9,few,CASSHPRGAGNTIYF,TGTGCCAGCAGCCACCCCCGGGGGGCTGGAAACACCATATATTTT
TRBJ1-1,-,14,TRBV5-1,once,CASSRNLLNTEAFF,TGCGCCAGCAGCCGCAACCTGCTGAACACTGAAGCTTTCTTT
TRBJ2-3,-,14,TRBV7-2,-,CASSFAGRTDTQYF,TGTGCCAGCAGCTTCGCGGGACGCACAGATACGCAGTATTTT
TRBJ1-2,-,12,TRBV4-2,many,CASSQDHNGYTF,TGTGCCAGCAGCCAAGACCACAATGGCTACACCTTC
TRBJ2-7,-,13,TRBV2,many,CASSLRAIYEQYF,TGTGCCAGCAGTCTAAGGGCCATCTACGAGCAGTACTTC
TRBJ2-1,TRBD2,13,TRBV20-1,-,CSAGGSSYNEQFF,TGCAGTGCTGGCGGGAGCTCCTACAATGAGCAGTTCTTC
TRBJ2-7,-,17,TRBV6-1,-,CASSPVAGAGVSYEQYF,TGTGCCAGCAGTCCAGTCGCAGGGGCAGGGGTCTCCTACGAGCAGTACTTC
TRBJ2-7,-,12,TRBV20-1,many,CSASRGLYEQYF,TGCAGTGCGAGCAGGGGTCTCTACGAGCAGTACTTC
TRBJ2-5,TRBD2,17,TRBV6-5,few,CASSYSFYVGGKETQYF,TGTGCCAGCAGTTACTCGTTCTACGTGGGGGGGAAAGAGACCCAGTACTTC
TRBJ1-5,-,14,TRBV20-1,-,CSARIGWGNQPQHF,TGCAGTGCTAGAATTGGATGGGGCAATCAGCCCCAGCATTTT
TRBJ1-5,TRBD1,15,TRBV28,many,CASSTPRGRNQPQHF,TGTGCCAGCAGTACCCCCAGGGGGCGAAATCAGCCCCAGCATTTT
TRBJ2-2,-,14,TRBV20-1,many,CSAPFPGVTGELFF,TGCAGTGCCCCCTTTCCGGGAGTGACCGGGGAGCTGTTTTTT
TRBJ2-4,-,13,TRBV2,-,CASSESGAGIQYF,TGTGCCAGCAGTGAATCGGGGGCCGGCATTCAGTACTTC
TRBJ2-2,TRBD2,15,TRBV7-3,-,CASSLISGGPGELFF,TGTGCCAGCAGCTTAATATCGGGAGGGCCCGGGGAGCTGTTTTTT
TRBJ2-2,-,13,TRBV7-6,few,CASSLRIAGELFF,TGTGCCAGCAGCTTAAGGATTGCCGGGGAGCTGTTTTTT
TRBJ2-1,-,15,TRBV5-5,many,CASSLGGTYHNEQFF,TGTGCCAGCAGCTTGGGGGGGACTTACCACAATGAGCAGTTCTTC
TRBJ2-1,-,12,TRBV20-1,-,CSANTGYNEQFF,TGCAGTGCTAACACTGGGTACAATGAGCAGTTCTTC
TRBJ2-7,-,14,TRBV5-5,many,CASSPLRASYEQYF,TGTGCCAGCAGCCCCCTCAGGGCTAGCTACGAGCAGTACTTC
TRBJ2-1,TRBD2,14,TRBV20-1,many,CSAGLTSAYNEQFF,TGCAGTGCTGGCTTGACTAGCGCTTACAATGAGCAGTTCTTC
TRBJ2-5,-,14,TRBV20-1,many,CSALGGGAKETQYF,TGCAGTGCTCTAGGGGGAGGGGCGAAAGAGACCCAGTACTTC
TRBJ2-1,TRBD2,12,TRBV29-1,many,CRASGNGNEQFF,TGCAGGGCTAGCGGGAACGGCAATGAGCAGTTCTTC
TRBJ2-3,-,18,TRBV7-2,-,CASSLATRGDGGGGTQYF,TGTGCCAGCAGCTTAGCGACCCGGGGAGACGGTGGGGGAGGTACGCAGTATTTT
TRBJ2-5,-,15,TRBV3-1,many,CASSHSRRAEETQYF,TGTGCCAGCAGCCACTCAAGGCGAGCGGAAGAGACCCAGTACTTC
TRBJ2-5,-,13,TRBV10-3,few,CARDLGGQETQYF,TGTGCCAGGGATTTAGGTGGCCAAGAGACCCAGTACTTC
TRBJ2-3,TRBD2,13,TRBV6-2/TRBV6-3,-,CANRSPGGDTQYF,TGTGCCAACAGAAGCCCGGGGGGGGATACGCAGTATTTT
TRBJ2-5,TRBD2,15,TRBV5-1,-,CTSSLAGTSEETQYF,TGCACCAGCAGCTTAGCCGGGACTAGCGAAGAGACCCAGTACTTC
TRBJ1-1,TRBD1,19,TRBV11-2,-,CASSLDYAGTGGRNTEAFF,TGTGCCAGCAGCTTAGATTATGCCGGGACAGGGGGCCGTAACACTGAAGCTTTCTTT
TRBJ2-1,TRBD1,16,TRBV5-5,few,CASSPAGQVSYNEQFF,TGTGCCAGCAGCCCCGCCGGACAGGTTAGCTACAATGAGCAGTTCTTC
TRBJ2-3,-,11,TRBV10-2,few,CASSEFGTQYF,TGCGCCAGCAGTGAGTTTGGTACGCAGTATTTT
TRBJ2-2,-,15,TRBV7-9,many,CASPSLGRVTGELFF,TGTGCCAGCCCCAGCCTCGGCCGGGTCACCGGGGAGCTGTTTTTT
TRBJ1-5,-,18,TRBV20-1,many,CSARGLGSAKYSNQPQHF,TGCAGTGCTAGAGGGTTAGGATCCGCTAAATATAGCAATCAGCCCCAGCATTTT
TRBJ2-3,TRBD2,14,TRBV3-1,many,CASRLAGIADTQYF,TGTGCCAGCAGACTAGCGGGAATCGCAGATACGCAGTATTTT
TRBJ2-2,-,14,TRBV18,-,CASSWGSNTGELFF,TGTGCCAGCTCATGGGGGTCGAACACCGGGGAGCTGTTTTTT
TRBJ1-5,-,17,TRBV28,many,CASTLPLLRRGNQPQHF,TGTGCCAGCACCCTCCCCCTACTCAGGAGGGGCAATCAGCCCCAGCATTTT
TRBJ2-3,TRBD2,13,TRBV4-2,-,CASSGLASDTQYF,TGTGCCAGCAGCGGACTAGCCTCGGATACGCAGTATTTT
TRBJ2-3,TRBD2,15,TRBV20-1,few,CSAERGGYSTDTQYF,TGCAGTGCAGAGCGGGGCGGGTATAGCACAGATACGCAGTATTTT
TRBJ2-5,-,12,TRBV20-1,many,CSASADQETQYF,TGCAGTGCTAGCGCGGACCAAGAGACCCAGTACTTC
TRBJ1-2,TRBD1,15,TRBV4-3,many,CASSRTIQGEESYTF,TGCGCCAGCAGCCGAACTATACAGGGGGAAGAAAGCTACACCTTC
TRBJ2-1,-,17,TRBV7-2,few,CASSLALYRGKNNEQFF,TGTGCCAGCAGCTTAGCCCTTTATAGGGGGAAGAACAATGAGCAGTTCTTC
TRBJ2-7,TRBD2,16,TRBV9,-,CASSPRGDGGSYEQYF,TGTGCCAGCAGCCCCCGGGGGGACGGAGGATCCTACGAGCAGTACTTC
TRBJ1-5,TRBD1,14,TRBV28,-,CASSPDRINQPQHF,TGTGCCAGCAGTCCGGACAGGATCAATCAGCCCCAGCATTTT
TRBJ2-1,-,15,TRBV18,-,CASSLQGGSYNEQFF,TGTGCCAGCTCACTTCAGGGTGGCTCCTACAATGAGCAGTTCTTC
TRBJ1-3,-,12,TRBV30,many,CAWSTLGNTIYF,TGTGCCTGGAGTACCTTGGGAAACACCATATATTTT
TRBJ1-1,-,13,TRBV12-3/TRBV12-4,many,CASSLWGNTEAFF,TGTGCCAGCAGCCTCTGGGGAAACACTGAAGCTTTCTTT
TRBJ1-1,-,15,TRBV27,many,CASSLILPGNTEAFF,TGTGCCAGCAGTTTAATTCTCCCGGGAAACACTGAAGCTTTCTTT
TRBJ2-1,-,18,TRBV3-1,many,CASSQSRGMARSYNEQFF,TGTGCCAGCAGCCAATCGAGGGGGATGGCGCGATCCTACAATGAGCAGTTCTTC
TRBJ1-6,-,18,TRBV20-1,-,CSARPALDASSYNSPLHF,TGCAGTGCTAGACCCGCCCTCGACGCAAGCTCCTATAATTCACCCCTCCACTTT
TRBJ1-2,-,14,TRBV2,-,CASSVRAGYYGYTF,TGTGCCAGCAGTGTCAGGGCCGGGTACTATGGCTACACCTTC
TRBJ2-5,-,12,TRBV20-1,-,CSAMFYQETQYF,TGCAGTGCTATGTTCTACCAAGAGACCCAGTACTTC
TRBJ2-7,TRBD2,15,TRBV7-2,many,CASSYWTSGSYEQYF,TGTGCCAGCAGCTATTGGACTAGCGGGAGTTACGAGCAGTACTTC
TRBJ2-1,TRBD2,14,TRBV20-1,-,CSASRLAGTNEQFF,TGCAGTGCTTCCCGACTAGCGGGAACGAATGAGCAGTTCTTC
TRBJ1-1,-,14,TRBV6-2/TRBV6-3,-,CASNTPGLGTEAFF,TGTGCCAGCAACACTCCGGGGCTGGGCACTGAAGCTTTCTTT